The T cell receptor beta chain described here comes from a study of cytomegalovirus exposure and HLA in healthy donors. CDR1 and CDR2 from the germline V gene are SGHTA and FQGNSA. Trimming left V 5 bases short and J 1 base short, with 14 bases between. The CDR3 extends over 15 amino acids. The PCR ran on 60 Vbeta and 13 Jbeta primers. Sequencing used immunoSEQ multiplex PCR; TCRdb keeps in-frame clones, though not all of them. The sample yields approximately 92,000 clones, about 86% seen once. V gene TRBV7-2 combines with J gene TRBJ1-1; D remains unclear. The sequenced material came from PBMCs. The clonotype comes from an older woman in good health and CMV-seropositive. The CDR3 is CASSPKRAGNTEAFF. The CDR3 DNA reads TGTGCCAGCAGCCCAAAGCGGGCAGGGAACACTGAAGCTTTCTTT.